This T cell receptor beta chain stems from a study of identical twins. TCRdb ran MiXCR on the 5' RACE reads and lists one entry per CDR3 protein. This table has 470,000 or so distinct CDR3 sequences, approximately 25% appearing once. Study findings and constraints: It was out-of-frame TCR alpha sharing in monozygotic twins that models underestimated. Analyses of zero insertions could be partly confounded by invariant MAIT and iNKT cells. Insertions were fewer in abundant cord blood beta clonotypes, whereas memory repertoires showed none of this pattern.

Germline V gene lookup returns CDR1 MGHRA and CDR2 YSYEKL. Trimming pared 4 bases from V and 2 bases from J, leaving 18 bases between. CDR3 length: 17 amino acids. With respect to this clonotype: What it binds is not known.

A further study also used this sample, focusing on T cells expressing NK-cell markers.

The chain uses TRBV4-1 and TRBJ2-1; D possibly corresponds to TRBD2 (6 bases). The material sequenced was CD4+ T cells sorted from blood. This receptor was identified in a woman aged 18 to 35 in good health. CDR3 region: CASSRASGERAYNEQFF. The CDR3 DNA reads TGCGCCAGCAGCCGCGCCTCGGGGGAGAGGGCCTACAATGAGCAGTTCTTC.